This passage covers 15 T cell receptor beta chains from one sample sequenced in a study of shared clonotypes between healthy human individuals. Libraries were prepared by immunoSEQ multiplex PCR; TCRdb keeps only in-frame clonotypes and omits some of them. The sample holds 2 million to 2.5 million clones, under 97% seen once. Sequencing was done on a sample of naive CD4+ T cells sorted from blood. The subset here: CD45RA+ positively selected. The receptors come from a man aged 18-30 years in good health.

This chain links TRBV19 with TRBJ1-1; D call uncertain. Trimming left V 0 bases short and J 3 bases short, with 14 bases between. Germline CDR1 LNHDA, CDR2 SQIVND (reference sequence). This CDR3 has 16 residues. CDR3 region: CASSIERWYKDTEAFF. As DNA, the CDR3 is TGTGCCAGTAGTATAGAAAGATGGTATAAAGACACTGAAGCTTTCTTT.

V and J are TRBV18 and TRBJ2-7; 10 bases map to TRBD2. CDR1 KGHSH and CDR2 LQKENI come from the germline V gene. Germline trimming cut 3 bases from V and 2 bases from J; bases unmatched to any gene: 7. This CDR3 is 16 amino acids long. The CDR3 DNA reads TGTGCCAGCTCACCCCCGCTAGCGGGGGATACCTACGAGCAGTACTTC. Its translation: CASSPPLAGDTYEQYF.

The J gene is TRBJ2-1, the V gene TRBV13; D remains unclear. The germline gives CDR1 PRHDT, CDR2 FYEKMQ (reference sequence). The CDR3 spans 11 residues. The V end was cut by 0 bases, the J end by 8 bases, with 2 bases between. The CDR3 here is CASSLGHEQFF. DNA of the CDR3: TGTGCCAGCAGCTTAGGCCATGAGCAGTTCTTC.

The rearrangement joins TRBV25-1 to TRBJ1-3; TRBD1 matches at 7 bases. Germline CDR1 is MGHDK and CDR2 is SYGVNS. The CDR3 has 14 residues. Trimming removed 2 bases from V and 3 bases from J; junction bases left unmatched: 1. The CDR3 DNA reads TGTGCCAGCAGTGAACAGGGGGTTGGAAACACCATATATTTT. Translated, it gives CASSEQGVGNTIYF.

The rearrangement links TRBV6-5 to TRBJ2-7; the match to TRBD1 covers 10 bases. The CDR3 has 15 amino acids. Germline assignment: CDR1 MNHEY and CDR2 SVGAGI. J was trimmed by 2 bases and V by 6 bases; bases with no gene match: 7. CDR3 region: CASRSRDRGPYEQYF. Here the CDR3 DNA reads TGTGCCAGCAGATCCCGGGACAGGGGTCCCTACGAGCAGTACTTC.

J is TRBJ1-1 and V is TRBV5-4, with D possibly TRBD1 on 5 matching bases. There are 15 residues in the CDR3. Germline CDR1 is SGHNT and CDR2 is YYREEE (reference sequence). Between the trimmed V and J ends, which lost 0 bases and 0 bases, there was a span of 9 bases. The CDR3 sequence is CASSLGGFLNTEAFF. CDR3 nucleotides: TGTGCCAGCAGCTTGGGGGGGTTTCTGAACACTGAAGCTTTCTTT.

The CDR3, as DNA: TGTGCCAGCAGTTTACGCCAGAGGACAGTCCGAAGCAATCAGCCCCAGCATTTT. Translated: CASSLRQRTVRSNQPQHF. The genes are TRBV28 and TRBJ1-5, with a weak D call TRBD1 (6 bases). The V gene's germline CDR1 is MDHEN and CDR2 SYDVKM. The CDR3 sequence is 18 residues long. The germline V and J ends were trimmed by 2 bases and 1 base, with 18 bases remaining between them. The full variable domain, rest sourced from reference TRBV28 and TRBJ1-5, is DVKVTQSSRYLVKRTGEKVFLECVQDMDHENMFWYRQDPGLGLRLIYFSYDVKMKEKGDIPEGYSVSREKKERFSLILESASTNQTSMYLCASSLRQRTVRSNQPQHFGDGTRLSIL.

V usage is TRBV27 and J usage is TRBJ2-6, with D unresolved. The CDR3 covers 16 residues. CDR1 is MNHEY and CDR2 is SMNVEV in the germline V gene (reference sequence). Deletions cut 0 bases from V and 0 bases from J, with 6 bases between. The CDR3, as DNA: TGTGCCAGCAGTTTATCCCGGATCTCTGGGGCCAACGTCCTGACTTTC. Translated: CASSLSRISGANVLTF.

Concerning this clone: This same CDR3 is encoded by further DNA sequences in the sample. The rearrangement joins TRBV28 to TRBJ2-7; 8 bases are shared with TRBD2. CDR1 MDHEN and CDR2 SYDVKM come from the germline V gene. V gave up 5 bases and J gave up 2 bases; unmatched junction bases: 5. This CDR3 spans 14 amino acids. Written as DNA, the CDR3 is TGTGCCAGCAGTCGGACGGGGGGGACCTACGAGCAGTACTTC. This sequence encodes CASSRTGGTYEQYF.

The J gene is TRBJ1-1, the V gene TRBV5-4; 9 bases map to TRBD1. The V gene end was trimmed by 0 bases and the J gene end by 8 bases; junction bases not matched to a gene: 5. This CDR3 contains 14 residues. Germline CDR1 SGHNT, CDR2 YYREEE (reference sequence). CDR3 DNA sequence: TGTGCCAGCAGCTTGGCCTCAGGACAGGGGGAAGCTTTCTTT. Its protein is CASSLASGQGEAFF.

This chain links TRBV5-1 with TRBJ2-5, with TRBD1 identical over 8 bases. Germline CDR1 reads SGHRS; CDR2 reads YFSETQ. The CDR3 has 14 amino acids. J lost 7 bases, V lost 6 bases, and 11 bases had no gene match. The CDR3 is CASKGEPGQATQYF. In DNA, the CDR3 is TGCGCCAGCAAAGGAGAACCGGGACAGGCGACCCAGTACTTC. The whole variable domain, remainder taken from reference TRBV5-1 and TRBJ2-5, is KAGVTQTPRYLIKTRGQQVTLSCSPISGHRSVSWYQQTPGQGLQFLFEYFSETQRNKGNFPGRFSGRQFSNSRSEMNVSTLELGDSALYLCASKGEPGQATQYFGPGTRLLVL.

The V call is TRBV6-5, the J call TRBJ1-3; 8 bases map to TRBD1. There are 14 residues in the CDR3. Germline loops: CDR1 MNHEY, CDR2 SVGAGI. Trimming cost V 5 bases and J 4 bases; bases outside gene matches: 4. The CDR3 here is CASSRGDRGNTIYF. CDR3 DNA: TGTGCCAGCAGTCGAGGGGACAGGGGAAACACCATATATTTT.

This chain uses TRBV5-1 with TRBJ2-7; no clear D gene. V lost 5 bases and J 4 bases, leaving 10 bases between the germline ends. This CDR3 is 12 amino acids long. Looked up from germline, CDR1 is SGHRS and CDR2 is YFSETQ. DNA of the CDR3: TGCGCCAGCAGAACAGACCAATACGAGCAGTACTTC. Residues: CASRTDQYEQYF.

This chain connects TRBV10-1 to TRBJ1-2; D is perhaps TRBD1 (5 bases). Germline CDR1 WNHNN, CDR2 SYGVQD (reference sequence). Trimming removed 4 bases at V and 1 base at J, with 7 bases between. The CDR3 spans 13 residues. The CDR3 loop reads CASSADSNYGYTF. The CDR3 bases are TGCGCCAGCAGTGCCGACAGTAACTATGGCTACACCTTC.

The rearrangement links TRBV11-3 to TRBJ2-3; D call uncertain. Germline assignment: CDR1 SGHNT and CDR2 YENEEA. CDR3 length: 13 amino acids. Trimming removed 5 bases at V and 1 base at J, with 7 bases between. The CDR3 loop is CASSERRTDTQYF. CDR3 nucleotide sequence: TGTGCCAGCAGCGAACGTCGCACAGATACGCAGTATTTT.